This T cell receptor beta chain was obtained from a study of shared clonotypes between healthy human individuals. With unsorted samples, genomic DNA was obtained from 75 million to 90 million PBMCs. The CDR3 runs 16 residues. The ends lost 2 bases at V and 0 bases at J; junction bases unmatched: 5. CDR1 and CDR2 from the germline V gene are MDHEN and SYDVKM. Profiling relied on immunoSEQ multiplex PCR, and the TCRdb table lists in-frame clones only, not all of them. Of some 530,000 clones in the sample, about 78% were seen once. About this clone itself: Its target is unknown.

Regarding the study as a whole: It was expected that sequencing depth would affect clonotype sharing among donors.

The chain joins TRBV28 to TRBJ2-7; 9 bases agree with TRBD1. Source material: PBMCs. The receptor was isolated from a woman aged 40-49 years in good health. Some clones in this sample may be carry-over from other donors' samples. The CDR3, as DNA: TGTGCCAGCAGTTTAGCCCCGGGACAGGGCTCCTACGAGCAGTACTTC. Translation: CASSLAPGQGSYEQYF.